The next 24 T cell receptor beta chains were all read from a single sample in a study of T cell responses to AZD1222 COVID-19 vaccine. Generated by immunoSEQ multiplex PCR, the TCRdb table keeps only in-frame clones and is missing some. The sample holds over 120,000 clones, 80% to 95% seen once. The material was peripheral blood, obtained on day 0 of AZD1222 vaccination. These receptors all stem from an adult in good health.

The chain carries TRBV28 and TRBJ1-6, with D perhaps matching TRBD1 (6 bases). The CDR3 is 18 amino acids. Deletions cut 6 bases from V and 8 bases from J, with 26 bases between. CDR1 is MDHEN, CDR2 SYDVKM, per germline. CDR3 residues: CASSSPRGDTGLDSPLHF. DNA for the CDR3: TGTGCCAGCAGCTCGCCCCGTGGGGACACCGGTTTGGATTCACCCCTCCACTTT.

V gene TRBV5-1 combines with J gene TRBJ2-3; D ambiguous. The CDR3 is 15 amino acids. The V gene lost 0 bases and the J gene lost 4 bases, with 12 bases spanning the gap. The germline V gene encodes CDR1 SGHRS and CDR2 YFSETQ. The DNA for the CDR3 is TGCGCCAGCAGCTTGGAGGAAGTACGGGCAGATACGCAGTATTTT. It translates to CASSLEEVRADTQYF. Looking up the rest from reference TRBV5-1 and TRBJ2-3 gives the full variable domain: KAGVTQTPRYLIKTRGQQVTLSCSPISGHRSVSWYQQTPGQGLQFLFEYFSETQRNKGNFPGRFSGRQFSNSRSEMNVSTLELGDSALYLCASSLEEVRADTQYFGPGTRLTVL.

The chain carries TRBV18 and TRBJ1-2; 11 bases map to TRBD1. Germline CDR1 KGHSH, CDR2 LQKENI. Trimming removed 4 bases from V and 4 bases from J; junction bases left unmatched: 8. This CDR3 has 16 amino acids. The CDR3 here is CASSRTGQGAIYGYTF. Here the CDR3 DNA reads TGTGCCAGCTCACGCACCGGACAGGGGGCCATCTATGGCTACACCTTC.

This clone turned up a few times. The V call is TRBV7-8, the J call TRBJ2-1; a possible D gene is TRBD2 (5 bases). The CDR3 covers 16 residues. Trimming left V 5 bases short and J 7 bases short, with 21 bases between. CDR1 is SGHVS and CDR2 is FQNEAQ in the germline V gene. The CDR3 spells CASSPPLRIGGNEQFF. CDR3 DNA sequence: TGTGCCAGCAGCCCCCCCTTAAGGATCGGAGGTAATGAGCAGTTCTTC. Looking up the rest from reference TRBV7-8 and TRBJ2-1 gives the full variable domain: GAGVSQSPRYKVAKRGQDVALRCDPISGHVSLFWYQQALGQGPEFLTYFQNEAQLDKSGLPSDRFFAERPEGSVSTLKIQRTQQEDSAVYLCASSPPLRIGGNEQFFGPGTRLTVL.

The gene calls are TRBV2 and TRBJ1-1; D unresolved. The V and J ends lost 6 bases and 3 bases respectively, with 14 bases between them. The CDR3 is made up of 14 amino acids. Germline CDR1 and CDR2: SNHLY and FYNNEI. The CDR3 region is CASSIDQVYTEAFF. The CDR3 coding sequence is TGTGCCAGCAGCATCGATCAGGTTTACACTGAAGCTTTCTTT.

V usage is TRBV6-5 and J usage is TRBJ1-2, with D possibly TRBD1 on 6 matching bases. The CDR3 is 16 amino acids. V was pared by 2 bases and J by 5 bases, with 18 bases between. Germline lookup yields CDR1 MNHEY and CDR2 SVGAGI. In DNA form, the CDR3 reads TGTGCCAGCAGTTACGAGGACAGCCGACCCTGGTATGGCTACACCTTC. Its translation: CASSYEDSRPWYGYTF.

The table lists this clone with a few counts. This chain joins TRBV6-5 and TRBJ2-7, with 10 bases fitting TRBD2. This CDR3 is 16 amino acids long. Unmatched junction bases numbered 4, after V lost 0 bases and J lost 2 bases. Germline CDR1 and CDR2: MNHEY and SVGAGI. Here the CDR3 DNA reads TGTGCCAGCAGTTACTCCTATAGCGGGGGGACCTACGAGCAGTACTTC. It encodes CASSYSYSGGTYEQYF.

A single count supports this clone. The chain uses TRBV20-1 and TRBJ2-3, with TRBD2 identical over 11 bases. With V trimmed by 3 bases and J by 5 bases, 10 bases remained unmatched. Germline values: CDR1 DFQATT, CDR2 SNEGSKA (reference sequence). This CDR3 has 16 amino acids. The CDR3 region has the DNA TGCAGTGCTAGTAACGTACTAGCGGGAGTCAAAGATACGCAGTATTTT. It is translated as CSASNVLAGVKDTQYF.

The DNA of the CDR3 is TGTGCCAGTACAGGGGATAGCTATGGCTACACCTTC. Translated, it gives CASTGDSYGYTF. The chain employs TRBV10-3 and TRBJ1-2; 7 bases match TRBD1. The CDR3 is 12 amino acids. V lost 10 bases to trimming and J lost 4 bases; unmatched junction nucleotides: 6. The germline V gene has CDR1 ENHRY and CDR2 SYGVKD.

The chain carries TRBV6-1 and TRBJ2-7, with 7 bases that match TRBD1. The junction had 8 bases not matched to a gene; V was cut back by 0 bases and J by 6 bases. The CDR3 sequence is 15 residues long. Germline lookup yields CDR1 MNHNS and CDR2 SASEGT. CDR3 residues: CASSEAGRGYSEQYF. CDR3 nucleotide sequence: TGTGCCAGCAGTGAAGCAGGCAGGGGGTACTCCGAGCAGTACTTC.

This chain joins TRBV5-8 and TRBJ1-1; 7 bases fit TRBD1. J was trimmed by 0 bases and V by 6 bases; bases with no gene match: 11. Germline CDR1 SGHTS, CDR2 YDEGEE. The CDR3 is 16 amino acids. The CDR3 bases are TGTGCCAGCAACAGACAGGGTATTGGCATGAACACTGAAGCTTTCTTT. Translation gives CASNRQGIGMNTEAFF.

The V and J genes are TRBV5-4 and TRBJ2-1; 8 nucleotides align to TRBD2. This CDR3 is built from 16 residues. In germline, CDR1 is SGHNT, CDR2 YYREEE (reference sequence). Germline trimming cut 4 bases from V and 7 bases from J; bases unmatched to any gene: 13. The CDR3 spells CASSPSSTSVGNEQFF. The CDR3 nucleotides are TGTGCCAGCAGCCCATCGTCGACTAGCGTAGGTAATGAGCAGTTCTTC.

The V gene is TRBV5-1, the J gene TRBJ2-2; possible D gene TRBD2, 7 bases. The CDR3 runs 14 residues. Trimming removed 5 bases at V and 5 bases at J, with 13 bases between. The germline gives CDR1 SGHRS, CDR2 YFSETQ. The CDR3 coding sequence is TGCGCCAGCAGGGGGGCTAGCGGTACCGGGGAGCTGTTTTTT. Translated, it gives CASRGASGTGELFF.

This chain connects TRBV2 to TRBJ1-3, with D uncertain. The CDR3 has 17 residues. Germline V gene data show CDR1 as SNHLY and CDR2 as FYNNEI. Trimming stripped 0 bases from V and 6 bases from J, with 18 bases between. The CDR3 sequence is CASSEAVLEKRVNTIYF. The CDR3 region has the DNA TGTGCCAGCAGTGAAGCGGTGTTGGAAAAAAGGGTAAACACCATATATTTT.

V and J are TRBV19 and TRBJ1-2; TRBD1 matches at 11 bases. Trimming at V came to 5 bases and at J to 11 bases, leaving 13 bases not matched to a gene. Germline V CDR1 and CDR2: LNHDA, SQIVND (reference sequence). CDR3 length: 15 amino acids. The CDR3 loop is CASSPPPGQGVGYTF. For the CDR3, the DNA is TGTGCCAGTAGTCCTCCTCCGGGACAGGGGGTCGGTTACACCTTC.

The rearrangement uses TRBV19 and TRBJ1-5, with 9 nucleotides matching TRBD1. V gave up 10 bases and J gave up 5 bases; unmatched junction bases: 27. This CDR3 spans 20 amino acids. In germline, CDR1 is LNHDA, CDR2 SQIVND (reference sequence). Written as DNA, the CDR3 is TGTGCCACAACGGGACAGGGACCTCCGGGACGGCCTGTGTGGGATCAGCCCCAGCATTTT. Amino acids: CATTGQGPPGRPVWDQPQHF. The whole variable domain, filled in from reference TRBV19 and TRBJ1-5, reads DGGITQSPKYLFRKEGQNVTLSCEQNLNHDAMYWYRQDPGQGLRLIYYSQIVNDFQKGDIAEGYSVSREKKESFPLTVTSAQKNPTAFYLCATTGQGPPGRPVWDQPQHFGDGTRLSIL.

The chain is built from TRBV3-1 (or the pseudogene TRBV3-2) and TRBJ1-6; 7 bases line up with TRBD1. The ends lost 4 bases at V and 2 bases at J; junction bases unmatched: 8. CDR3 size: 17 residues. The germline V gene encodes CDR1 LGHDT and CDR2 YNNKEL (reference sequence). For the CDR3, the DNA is TGTGCCAGCAGCCGTCAGGGGGAAAACGCCTATAATTCACCCCTCCACTTT. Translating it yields CASSRQGENAYNSPLHF.

The CDR3 DNA follows: TGCAGCGTCGCAGACAGAAAGAATGAAAAACTGTTTTTT. It is translated as CSVADRKNEKLFF. This chain connects TRBV29-1 to TRBJ1-4, with D maybe TRBD1 (5 bases). The CDR3 totals 13 residues. The V gene lost 6 bases and the J gene lost 5 bases, with 13 bases spanning the gap. In germline, CDR1 is SQVTM, CDR2 ANQGSEA.

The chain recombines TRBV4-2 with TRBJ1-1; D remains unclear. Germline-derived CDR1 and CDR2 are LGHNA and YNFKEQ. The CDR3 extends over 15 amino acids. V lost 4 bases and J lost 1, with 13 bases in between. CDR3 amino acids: CASSLRLSQNTEAFF. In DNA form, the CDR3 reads TGTGCCAGCAGCCTTCGACTGTCACAGAACACTGAAGCTTTCTTT.

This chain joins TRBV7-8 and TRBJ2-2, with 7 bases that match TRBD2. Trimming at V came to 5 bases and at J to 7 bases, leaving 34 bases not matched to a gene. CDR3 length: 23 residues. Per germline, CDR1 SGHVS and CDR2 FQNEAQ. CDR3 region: CASSRSKRRPIIPASGFFGELFF. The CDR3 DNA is TGTGCCAGCAGCCGCAGTAAGAGGAGGCCAATAATACCCGCTAGCGGTTTCTTCGGGGAGCTGTTTTTT. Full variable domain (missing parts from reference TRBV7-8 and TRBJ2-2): GAGVSQSPRYKVAKRGQDVALRCDPISGHVSLFWYQQALGQGPEFLTYFQNEAQLDKSGLPSDRFFAERPEGSVSTLKIQRTQQEDSAVYLCASSRSKRRPIIPASGFFGELFFGEGSRLTVL.

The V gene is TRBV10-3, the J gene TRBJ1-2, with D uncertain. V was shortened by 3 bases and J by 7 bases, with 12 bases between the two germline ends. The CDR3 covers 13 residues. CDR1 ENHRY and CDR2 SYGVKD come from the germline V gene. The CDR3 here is CAISDGELAGYTF. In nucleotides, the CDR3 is TGTGCCATCAGTGACGGGGAGCTGGCTGGCTACACCTTC.

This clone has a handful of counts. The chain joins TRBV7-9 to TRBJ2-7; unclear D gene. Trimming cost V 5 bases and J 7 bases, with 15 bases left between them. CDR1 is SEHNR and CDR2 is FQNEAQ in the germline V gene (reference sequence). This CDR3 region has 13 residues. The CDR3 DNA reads TGTGCCAGCAGCCGAAGGGCCCCGGAGGAGCAGTACTTC. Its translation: CASSRRAPEEQYF.

The CDR3: CSVELDTQYF. Written as DNA, the CDR3 is TGCAGCGTTGAGCTAGATACGCAGTATTTT. V is TRBV29-1 and J is TRBJ2-3, with D uncertain. V lost 3 bases to trimming and J lost 5 bases, with 3 bases between them. This CDR3 comprises 10 residues. Germline CDR1 is SQVTM and CDR2 is ANQGSEA.

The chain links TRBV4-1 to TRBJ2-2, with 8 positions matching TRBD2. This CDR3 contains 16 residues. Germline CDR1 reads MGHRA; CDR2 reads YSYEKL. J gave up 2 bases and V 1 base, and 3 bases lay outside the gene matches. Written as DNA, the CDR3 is TGCGCCAGCAGCCAAGTTAGCGGGGCTAACACCGGGGAGCTGTTTTTT. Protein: CASSQVSGANTGELFF.